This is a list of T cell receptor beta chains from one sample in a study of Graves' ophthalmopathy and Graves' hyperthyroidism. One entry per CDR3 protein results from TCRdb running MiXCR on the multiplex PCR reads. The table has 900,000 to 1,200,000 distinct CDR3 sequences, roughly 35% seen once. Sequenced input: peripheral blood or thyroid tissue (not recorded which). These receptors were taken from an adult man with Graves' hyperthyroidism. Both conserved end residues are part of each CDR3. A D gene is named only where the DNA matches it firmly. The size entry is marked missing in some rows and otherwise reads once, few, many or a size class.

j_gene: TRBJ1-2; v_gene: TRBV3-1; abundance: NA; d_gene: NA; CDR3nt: TGTGCCAGCTCGGGGGACATATATGGCTACACCTTC; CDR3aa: CASSGDIYGYTF
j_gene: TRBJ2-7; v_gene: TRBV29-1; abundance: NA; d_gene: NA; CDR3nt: TGCAGCACGAAGGTGGGGGGCTACGAGCAGTACTTC; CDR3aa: CSTKVGGYEQYF
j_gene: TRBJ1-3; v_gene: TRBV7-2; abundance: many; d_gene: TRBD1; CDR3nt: TGTGCCAGCAGCTTGACAGGGTCTTATTCTGGAAACACCATATATTTT; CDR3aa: CASSLTGSYSGNTIYF
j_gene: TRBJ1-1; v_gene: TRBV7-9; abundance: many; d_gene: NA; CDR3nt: TGTGCCAGCAGCCACAGGGTTACGAACACTGAAGCTTTCTTT; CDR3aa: CASSHRVTNTEAFF
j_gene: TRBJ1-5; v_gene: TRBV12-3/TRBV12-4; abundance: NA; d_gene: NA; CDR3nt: TGTGCCAGCAGCCCACGACAGCCCCAGCATTTT; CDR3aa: CASSPRQPQHF
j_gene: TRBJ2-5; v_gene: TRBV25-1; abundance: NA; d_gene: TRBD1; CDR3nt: TGTGCCAGCAGTGAGTGGACAGGGAAGGGCGGGATCCAGTACTTC; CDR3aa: CASSEWTGKGGIQYF
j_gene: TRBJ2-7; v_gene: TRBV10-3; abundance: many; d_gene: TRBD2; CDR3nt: TGTGCCATCAGTGAGCGTTGGTCCCTAGCGGGACATCCGAGCTCCTACGAGCAGTACTTC; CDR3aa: CAISERWSLAGHPSSYEQYF
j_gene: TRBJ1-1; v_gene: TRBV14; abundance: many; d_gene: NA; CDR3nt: TGTGCCAGCAGCCAAGAAGGGCCGTACACTGAAGCTTTCTTT; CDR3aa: CASSQEGPYTEAFF
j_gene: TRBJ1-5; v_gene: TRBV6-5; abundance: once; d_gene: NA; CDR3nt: TGTGCCAGCAGTTACTCATCAAGACGTAATCAGCCCCAGCATTTT; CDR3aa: CASSYSSRRNQPQHF
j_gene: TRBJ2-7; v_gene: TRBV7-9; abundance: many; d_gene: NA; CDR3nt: TGTGCCAGCAGCCTCGGACACAAGCCCTACGAGCAGTACTTC; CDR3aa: CASSLGHKPYEQYF
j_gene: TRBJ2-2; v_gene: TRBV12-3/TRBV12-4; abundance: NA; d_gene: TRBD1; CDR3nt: TGTGCCAGCAGTCCAGAGGACAGGGTTCACACCGCGAACACCGGGGAGCTGTTTTTT; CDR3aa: CASSPEDRVHTANTGELFF
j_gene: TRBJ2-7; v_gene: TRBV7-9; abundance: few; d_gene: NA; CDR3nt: TGTGCCAGCCGGCAGACAGCCTCCTACGAGCAGTACTTC; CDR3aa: CASRQTASYEQYF
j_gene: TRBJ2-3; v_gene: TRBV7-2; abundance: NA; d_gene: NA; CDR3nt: TGTGCCAGCAGCCGGTTGTCCCCAGATACGCAGTATTTT; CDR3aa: CASSRLSPDTQYF
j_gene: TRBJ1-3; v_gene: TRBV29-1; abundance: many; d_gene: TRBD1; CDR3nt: TGCAGCGTTGAAGATTATGGACAGGGCTACTCTGGAAACACCATATATTTT; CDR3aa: CSVEDYGQGYSGNTIYF
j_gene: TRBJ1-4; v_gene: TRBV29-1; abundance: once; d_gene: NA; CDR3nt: TGCAGCGTTGAAGGGAAAAAAGGGACCGGCGTTGAAAAACTGTTTTTT; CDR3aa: CSVEGKKGTGVEKLFF
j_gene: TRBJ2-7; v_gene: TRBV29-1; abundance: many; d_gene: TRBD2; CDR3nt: TGCAGCGTTGAGACCGGAACGCAGCGGGAGTACGAGCAGTACTTC; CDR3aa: CSVETGTQREYEQYF
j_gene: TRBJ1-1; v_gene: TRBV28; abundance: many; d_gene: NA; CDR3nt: TGTGCCACCATGAGGGGGACTGAAGCTTTCTTT; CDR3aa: CATMRGTEAFF
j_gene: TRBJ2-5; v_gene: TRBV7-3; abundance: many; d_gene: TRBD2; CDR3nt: TGTGCCAGCAGCCGTGGACTAGCGGGAGTTGAGACCCAGTACTTC; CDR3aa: CASSRGLAGVETQYF
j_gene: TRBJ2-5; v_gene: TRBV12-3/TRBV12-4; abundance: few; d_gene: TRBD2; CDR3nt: TGTGCCAGCAGACGAGGGACTAGCGGGGCCTCAGGAGAGACCCAGTACTTC; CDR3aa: CASRRGTSGASGETQYF
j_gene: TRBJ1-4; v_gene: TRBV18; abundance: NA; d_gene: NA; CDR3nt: TGTGCCAGCTCACCGCCAGGGGACAATGAAAAACTGTTTTTT; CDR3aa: CASSPPGDNEKLFF
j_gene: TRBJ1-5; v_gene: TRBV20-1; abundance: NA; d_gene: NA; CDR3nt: TGCAGTGCTAGTAAGATTAGTAATAGCAATCAGCCCCAGCATTTT; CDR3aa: CSASKISNSNQPQHF
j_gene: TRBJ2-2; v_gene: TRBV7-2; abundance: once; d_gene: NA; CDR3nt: TGTGCCAGCAGCTTAGCTTTCGGGCGGGAAGGCGGGGAGCTGTTTTTT; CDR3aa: CASSLAFGREGGELFF
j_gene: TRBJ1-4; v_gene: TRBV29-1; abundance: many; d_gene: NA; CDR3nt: TGCAGCGTTGTGGGTCCGGGACTGTCTGAAAAACTGTTTTTT; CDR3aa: CSVVGPGLSEKLFF
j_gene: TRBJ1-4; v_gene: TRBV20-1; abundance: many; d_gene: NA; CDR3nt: TGCAGTGCCGAGACAGCCCCAACTAATGAAAAACTGTTTTTT; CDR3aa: CSAETAPTNEKLFF
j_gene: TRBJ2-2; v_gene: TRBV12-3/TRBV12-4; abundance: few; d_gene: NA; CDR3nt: TGTGCCAGCAGTTTTTCGGGGGTGAACGGGGAGCTGTTTTTT; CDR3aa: CASSFSGVNGELFF
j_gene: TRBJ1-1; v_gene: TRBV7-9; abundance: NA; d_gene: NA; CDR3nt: TGTGCCAGCACGGGGGGAATTCAGGGGAACACTGAAGCTTTCTTT; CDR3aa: CASTGGIQGNTEAFF
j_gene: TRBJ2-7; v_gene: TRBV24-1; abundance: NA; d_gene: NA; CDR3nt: TGTGCCACCAGGGACCCGCGCTACGAGCAGTACTTC; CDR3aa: CATRDPRYEQYF
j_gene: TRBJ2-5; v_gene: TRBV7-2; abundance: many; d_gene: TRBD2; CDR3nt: TGTGCCAGCAGCTTAGATCGCGGGAGGGCCCTGGAGACCCAGTACTTC; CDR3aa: CASSLDRGRALETQYF
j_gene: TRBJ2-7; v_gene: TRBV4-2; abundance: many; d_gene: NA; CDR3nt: TGTGCCAGCAGCCAAGAGCGTCGCTCCTACGAGCAGTACTTC; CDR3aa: CASSQERRSYEQYF
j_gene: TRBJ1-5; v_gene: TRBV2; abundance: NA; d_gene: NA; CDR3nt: TGTGCCAGCAGACCACAGCATTTT; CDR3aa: CASRPQHF
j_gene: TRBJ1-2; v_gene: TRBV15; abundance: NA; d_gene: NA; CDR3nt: TGTGCCACCAGCAGAGTCCGGGTTACTGGCTACACCTTC; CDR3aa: CATSRVRVTGYTF
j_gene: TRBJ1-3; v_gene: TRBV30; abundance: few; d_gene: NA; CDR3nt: TGTGCCTGGAGGGGAGGAAACACCATATATTTT; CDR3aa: CAWRGGNTIYF
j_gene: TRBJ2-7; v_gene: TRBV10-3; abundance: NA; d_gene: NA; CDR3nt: TGTGCCATCAGCACCCCGGTGCGATACGAGCAGTACTTC; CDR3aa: CAISTPVRYEQYF
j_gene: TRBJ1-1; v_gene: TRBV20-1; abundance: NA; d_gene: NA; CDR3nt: TGCAGTGCAAAGGGATCGGGGGGTGGTACTGAAGCTTTCTTT; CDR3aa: CSAKGSGGGTEAFF
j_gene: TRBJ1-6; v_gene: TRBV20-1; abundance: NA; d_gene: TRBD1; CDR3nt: TGCAGTGCTAGACTTAAGGGGTCAGGGGGAGATAATTCACCCCTCCACTTT; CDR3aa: CSARLKGSGGDNSPLHF
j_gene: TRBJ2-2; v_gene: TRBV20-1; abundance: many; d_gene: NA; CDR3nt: TGCAGTGGTCGCACCGGACAGTCCGGGGAGCTGTTTTTT; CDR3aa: CSGRTGQSGELFF
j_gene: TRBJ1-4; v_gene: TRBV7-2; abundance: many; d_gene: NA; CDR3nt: TGTGCCAGCAGCGAAGCCGGGACGAGGAGTGAAAAACTGTTTTTT; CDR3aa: CASSEAGTRSEKLFF
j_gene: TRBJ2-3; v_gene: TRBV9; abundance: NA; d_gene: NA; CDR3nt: TGTGCCAGCAGCGTAGGAGGGGTAGGGGCCTTGTATTTT; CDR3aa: CASSVGGVGALYF
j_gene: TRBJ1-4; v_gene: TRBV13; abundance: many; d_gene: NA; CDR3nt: TGTGCCAGCAGCCCAACGGCCAGAAATGAAAAACTGTTTTTT; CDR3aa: CASSPTARNEKLFF
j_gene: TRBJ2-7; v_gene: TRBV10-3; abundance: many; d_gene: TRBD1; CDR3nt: TGTGCCATCAGTGAGTCCTGGACAGGGGGTCGTAGTTCCTACGAGCAGTACTTC; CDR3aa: CAISESWTGGRSSYEQYF
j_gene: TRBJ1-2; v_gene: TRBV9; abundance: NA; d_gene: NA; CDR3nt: TGTGCCAGCAGCGTAGACGGGGGCGTCAATGGCTACACCTTC; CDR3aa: CASSVDGGVNGYTF
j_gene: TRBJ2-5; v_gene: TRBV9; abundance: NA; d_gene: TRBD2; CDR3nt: TGCGCCAGCAGACGACTTGGGGGGGTCCAAGAGACCCAGTACTTC; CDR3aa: CASRRLGGVQETQYF
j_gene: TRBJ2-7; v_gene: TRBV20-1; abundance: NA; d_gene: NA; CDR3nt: TGCAGTGCTAGTTACAGGGTAGCAAGGGCAGAGCAGTACTTC; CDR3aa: CSASYRVARAEQYF
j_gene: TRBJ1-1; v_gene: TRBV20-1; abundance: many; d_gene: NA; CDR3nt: TGCAGTACACAGGCGGGCGTGAACACTGAAGCTTTCTTT; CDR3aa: CSTQAGVNTEAFF
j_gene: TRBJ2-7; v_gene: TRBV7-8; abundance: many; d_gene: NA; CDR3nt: TGTGCCAGCAGCTCCCTTGGGGGGGCAGAGCAGTACTTC; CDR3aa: CASSSLGGAEQYF
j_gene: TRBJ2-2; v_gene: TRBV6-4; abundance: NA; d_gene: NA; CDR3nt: TGTGCCAGCAGTGTCTTTGGAATCGGGGAGCTGTTTTTT; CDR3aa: CASSVFGIGELFF
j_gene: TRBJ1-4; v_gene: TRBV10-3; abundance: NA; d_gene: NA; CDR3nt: TGTGCCATCAGTGATTCCGCGGGGGAGGTCGGGGAAAAACTGTTTTTT; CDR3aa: CAISDSAGEVGEKLFF
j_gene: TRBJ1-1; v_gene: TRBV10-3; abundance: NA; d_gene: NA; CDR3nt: TGTGCCATCAGCCATGACGGGGTGAACACTGAAGCTTTCTTT; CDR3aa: CAISHDGVNTEAFF
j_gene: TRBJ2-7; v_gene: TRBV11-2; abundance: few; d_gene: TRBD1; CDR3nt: TGTGCCAGCACTGTTGGATTAGGGACAGCCTACGAGCAGTACTTC; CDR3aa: CASTVGLGTAYEQYF
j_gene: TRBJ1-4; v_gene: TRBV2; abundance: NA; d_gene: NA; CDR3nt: TGTGCCAGCAGATTGGTGATCGGTGAAAAACTGTTTTTT; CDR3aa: CASRLVIGEKLFF